Each of the 19 T cell receptor beta chains below was sequenced from the same sample in a study of beta chain features in type 1 diabetes. Study-level results: Type 1 diabetes patients showed a moderate but significant shortening of TCRB CDR3s in all four CD4+ subsets.

No antigen has been assigned to these receptors. Expressed TCRB transcripts were sequenced, since all the RNA that had been isolated was reverse transcribed. Some clones are missing from TCRdb's copy, which holds only in-frame ones; the method was immunoSEQ multiplex PCR. Of 250,000 to 350,000 clones in the sample, approximately 15% were seen once. Sequenced material: naive CD4+ T cells from blood. These receptors all stem from a man aged 25-40 years with type 1 diabetes.

This sequence joins TRBV28 and TRBJ2-7; 10 bases fit TRBD2. The CDR3 has 15 amino acids. Per germline, CDR1 MDHEN and CDR2 SYDVKM. V was pared by 4 bases and J by 6 bases, with 9 bases of the junction left unmatched. The CDR3 reads CASSSVLAGSGEQYF. DNA of the CDR3: TGTGCCAGCAGTTCCGTACTAGCGGGGTCCGGCGAGCAGTACTTC.

This clone turned up a few times. V usage is TRBV27 and J usage is TRBJ2-4; a weak D match, TRBD1 (6 bases). V was pared by 4 bases and J by 8 bases, with 12 bases between. This CDR3 contains 13 residues. Germline CDR1 reads MNHEY; CDR2 reads SMNVEV (reference sequence). CDR3 protein: CASSSEGEYIQYF. Written as DNA, the CDR3 is TGTGCCAGCAGTTCCGAGGGGGAATACATTCAGTACTTC.

V usage is TRBV9 and J usage is TRBJ2-3, with a possible D match to TRBD2 (6 bases). Germline CDR1 is SGDLS and CDR2 is YYNGEE. V lost 0 bases, J lost 9 bases, and 11 bases lay in between. There are 13 residues in the CDR3. The DNA for the CDR3 is TGTGCCAGCAGCGTAGCTCCGGGAGACACGCAGTATTTT. It specifies CASSVAPGDTQYF.

V and J are TRBV30 and TRBJ1-1; no reliable D call. CDR3 length: 11 residues. Germline V gene data show CDR1 as GTSNPN and CDR2 as SVGIG (reference sequence). Trimming took off 3 bases at V and 0 bases at J, with 2 bases between the two ends. In DNA form, the CDR3 reads TGTGCCTGGAGCATGAACACTGAAGCTTTCTTT. It is translated as CAWSMNTEAFF.

The chain is built from TRBV7-3 and TRBJ2-5; 8 positions match TRBD2. Looked up from germline, CDR1 is SGHTA and CDR2 is FQGTGA. V was pared by 6 bases and J by 5 bases, with 5 bases of the junction left unmatched. The CDR3 is 13 residues long. The DNA of the CDR3 is TGTGCCAGCAGTTTTAGCGGGAAGGAGACCCAGTACTTC. It codes for CASSFSGKETQYF.

This clone was found a few times. V is TRBV4-3 and J is TRBJ1-2; the match to TRBD1 covers 7 bases. J gave up 9 bases and V 3 bases, and 7 bases lay outside the gene matches. CDR1 is LGHNA and CDR2 is YSLEER in the germline V gene. The CDR3 is made up of 13 amino acids. As DNA, the CDR3 is TGCGCCAGCAGCCATGCTGACAGGGCGAGCTACACCTTC. Translated: CASSHADRASYTF.

This clone turned up a few times. The rearrangement uses TRBV28 and TRBJ2-7; 7 bases are a match to TRBD1. This CDR3 has 13 amino acids. The V gene's germline CDR1 is MDHEN and CDR2 SYDVKM. Trimming took 5 bases from V and 2 from J; bases not matched to a gene: 3. The chain's CDR3 is CASSPGQTYEQYF. The CDR3 coding sequence is TGTGCCAGCAGTCCGGGACAGACCTACGAGCAGTACTTC.

This chain connects TRBV28 to TRBJ2-1; 9 nucleotides agree with TRBD2. Per the germline V gene, CDR1 is MDHEN and CDR2 is SYDVKM. CDR3 length: 14 amino acids. V lost 7 bases to trimming and J lost 8 bases; unmatched junction nucleotides: 9. The CDR3 nucleotides read TGTGCCAGCACCCTTAGCGGGAGTGTGTATGAGCAGTTCTTC. It encodes CASTLSGSVYEQFF.

This chain links TRBV9 with TRBJ2-2; the D is unclear. The CDR3 is 13 amino acids. V lost 0 bases to trimming and J lost 6 bases, with 6 bases between them. Germline V gene sequence: CDR1 SGDLS, CDR2 YYNGEE. The CDR3 reads CASSVASAGELFF. Here the CDR3 DNA reads TGTGCCAGCAGCGTAGCATCAGCCGGGGAGCTGTTTTTT.

This clone has more than one count but fewer than ten. J is TRBJ2-1 and V is TRBV9; a possible D gene is TRBD2 (5 bases). The CDR3 is 12 amino acids. The V end lost 3 bases, the J end lost 13 bases, and 14 bases lay between the germline ends. Germline assignment: CDR1 SGDLS and CDR2 YYNGEE. The DNA for the CDR3 is TGTGCCAGCAGCGCGAGGGATGGGCTACAGTTCTTC. This encodes CASSARDGLQFF.

The CDR3 sequence: CASSLWPNEQFF. The CDR3 DNA is TGTGCCAGCAGCTTATGGCCCAATGAGCAGTTCTTC. V gene TRBV7-2 combines with J gene TRBJ2-1; D remains ambiguous. From germline, CDR1 is SGHTA and CDR2 FQGNSA. V was cut by 2 bases and J by 6 bases, with 5 bases left in between. The CDR3 has 12 residues.

V gene TRBV19 combines with J gene TRBJ2-5; 10 positions match TRBD1. The CDR3 has 16 residues. Germline CDR1 reads LNHDA; CDR2 reads SQIVND (reference sequence). V lost 5 bases, J lost 1 base, and 7 bases stayed unmatched. CDR3 residues: CASSRRDRGLQETQYF. The CDR3 coding sequence is TGTGCCAGTAGTCGCCGGGACAGGGGACTCCAAGAGACCCAGTACTTC.

This clone was counted only a few times. The chain carries TRBV5-1 and TRBJ1-2; D not certain. The CDR3 has 13 amino acids. V was shortened by 0 bases and J by 2 bases, with 5 bases between the two germline ends. Germline V CDR1 and CDR2: SGHRS, YFSETQ. CDR3 amino acids: CASSLALNYGYTF. The CDR3, as DNA: TGCGCCAGCAGCTTGGCTTTAAACTATGGCTACACCTTC. Full variable domain (missing parts from reference TRBV5-1 and TRBJ1-2): KAGVTQTPRYLIKTRGQQVTLSCSPISGHRSVSWYQQTPGQGLQFLFEYFSETQRNKGNFPGRFSGRQFSNSRSEMNVSTLELGDSALYLCASSLALNYGYTFGSGTRLTVV.

V gene TRBV4-2 combines with J gene TRBJ1-3, with a weak D call TRBD1 (6 bases). V was clipped by 0 bases and J by 4 bases, with 10 bases between them. CDR3 length: 15 amino acids. CDR1 is LGHNA, CDR2 YNFKEQ, per germline. CDR3 protein: CASSQDTTGGNTIYF. The DNA of the CDR3 is TGTGCCAGCAGCCAAGACACGACAGGCGGAAACACCATATATTTT.

The chain joins TRBV5-4 to TRBJ1-3; D gene uncertain. Germline loops: CDR1 SGHNT, CDR2 YYREEE (reference sequence). CDR3 size: 15 residues. V lost 4 bases and J lost 0, with 11 bases in between. The CDR3 DNA reads TGTGCCAGCAGCAGCCGGGTTAACTCTGGAAACACCATATATTTT. The encoded protein is CASSSRVNSGNTIYF.

The genes are TRBV5-6 and TRBJ2-1; a weak D match, TRBD2 (6 bases). From germline, CDR1 is SGHDT and CDR2 YYEEEE. The CDR3 has 14 residues. Trimming stripped 6 bases from V and 6 bases from J, with 16 bases between. CDR3 bases: TGTGCCAGCACCCTGGGCCAGCGGGTCAATGAGCAGTTCTTC. Protein: CASTLGQRVNEQFF. Full variable domain (rest looked up from reference TRBV5-6 and TRBJ2-1): DAGVTQSPTHLIKTRGQQVTLRCSPKSGHDTVSWYQQALGQGPQFIFQYYEEEERQRGNFPDRFSGHQFPNYSSELNVNALLLGDSALYLCASTLGQRVNEQFFGPGTRLTVL.

CDR3 region: CASSPLDRTEAFF. In DNA, the CDR3 is TGTGCCAGCAGCCCTCTCGACAGGACTGAAGCTTTCTTT. The V call is TRBV9, the J call TRBJ1-1; D perhaps matches TRBD1 (6 bases). CDR3 length: 13 residues. CDR1 is SGDLS, CDR2 YYNGEE, per germline. The V gene lost 4 bases and the J gene lost 5 bases, with 12 bases spanning the gap.

This chain joins TRBV18 and TRBJ2-7, with 9 positions matching TRBD1. Germline V lookup: CDR1 KGHSH, CDR2 LQKENI. After removal of 2 bases from V and 7 bases from J, the junction contained 12 bases not matched to a gene. This CDR3 comprises 16 residues. The CDR3 region has the DNA TGTGCCAGCTCACCAACATCCGGGACAGGGTATTCGGAGCAGTACTTC. This translates into CASSPTSGTGYSEQYF.

This clone turned up a few times. This chain links TRBV14 with TRBJ2-3, with D perhaps TRBD2 (5 bases). V lost 4 bases to trimming and J lost 1 base, with 9 bases between them. This CDR3 is 14 amino acids long. The V gene's germline CDR1 is SGHDN and CDR2 FVKESK. CDR3 loop: CASSLALRTDTQYF. The CDR3 nucleotides read TGTGCCAGCAGCCTAGCGTTACGCACAGATACGCAGTATTTT.